This TCR beta chain was found in a study of blood T cell repertoires in COVID-19. Clones were read by immunoSEQ multiplex PCR, and TCRdb kept only the in-frame ones, dropping some. The sample has about 330,000 clones; approximately 87% are singletons. This CDR3 region has 15 residues. Looked up from germline, CDR1 is SGHVS and CDR2 is FQNEAQ. The V end was cut by 4 bases, the J end by 7 bases, with 14 bases between. Those enrolled, adults aged roughly 18 to 89 years, came from roughly 22 US areas. Allocation to cohorts depended on clinical history reported by the participants. This clonotype originated in a woman aged 25 to 39 who had recovered from COVID-19. This chain links TRBV7-8 with TRBJ1-6; D call uncertain. The sequencing sample was made of PBMCs or T cells enriched from blood (not recorded which). The CDR3 DNA reads TGTGCCAGCAGCTCAAGAGAGGGAAACAATTCACCCCTCCACTTT. This sequence encodes CASSSREGNNSPLHF.